These T cell receptor beta chains were read from a single sample in a study of human T cells and chemical hapten exposure. TCRdb used MiXCR to reprocess the RACE reads, holding one entry per CDR3 protein. The repertoire holds 55,000 to 75,000 distinct CDR3 sequences, with around 12% as singletons. Sequencing used whole blood, obtained in connection with sensitization to the hapten diphenylcyclopropenone (DPC). These receptors were obtained from a man aged 30 to 45 with alopecia areata. Some clones in this sample may be carry-over from other donors' samples. Each CDR3 is given with its conserved first and last residue.

TRBV5-1	TRBJ2-1	CASSLGTIGNEQFF
TRBV7-6	TRBJ1-6	CASSFVDSANSPLHF
TRBV20-1	TRBJ1-5	CSARMDSYSNQPQHF
TRBV10-3	TRBJ1-1	CAIRATGPVNEAFF
TRBV30	TRBJ1-4	CAWSVQGRAEKLFF
TRBV7-3	TRBJ2-3	CASSLTRDKGTDTQYF
TRBV2	TRBJ2-1	CASTRGTGGYNEQFF
TRBV21-1	TRBJ2-5	CASSPYGAGTGCTETQYF
TRBV9	TRBJ2-1	CATGGSNEQFF
TRBV2	TRBJ1-3	CASSEPSGQTSGNTIYF
TRBV20-1	TRBJ2-5	CSAGGLGAQTQYF
TRBV12-3/TRBV12-4	TRBJ2-3	CASRAGTTTLDTQYF
TRBV18	TRBJ1-1	CASSPSLGSAEAFF
TRBV28	TRBJ1-2	CAVSNYGYTF
TRBV6-2/TRBV6-3	TRBJ2-5	CASSTDRDQETQYF
TRBV5-8	TRBJ1-2	CASTGGGFTYGYTF
TRBV29-1	TRBJ2-1	CSVRNSGGWNEQFF
TRBV10-3	TRBJ1-2	CAISDPPTGYTF
TRBV6-2/TRBV6-3	TRBJ2-1	CASSYSPFARGNSAEQFF
TRBV29-1	TRBJ2-7	CSVETGGTYEQYF
TRBV2	TRBJ2-3	CASSSGPSRDTQYF
TRBV28	TRBJ1-1	CASSTTGTGRAEAFF